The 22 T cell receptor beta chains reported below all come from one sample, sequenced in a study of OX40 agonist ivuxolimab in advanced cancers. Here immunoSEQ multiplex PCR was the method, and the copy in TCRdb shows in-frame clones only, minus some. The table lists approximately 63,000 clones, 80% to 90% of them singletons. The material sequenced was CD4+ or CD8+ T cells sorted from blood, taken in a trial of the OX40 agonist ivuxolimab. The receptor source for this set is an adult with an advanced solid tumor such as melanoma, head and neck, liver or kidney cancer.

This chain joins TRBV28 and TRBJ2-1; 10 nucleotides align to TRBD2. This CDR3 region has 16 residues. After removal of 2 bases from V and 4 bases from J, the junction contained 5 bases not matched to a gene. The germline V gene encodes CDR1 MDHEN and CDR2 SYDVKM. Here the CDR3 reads CASSLRTSGIYNEQFF. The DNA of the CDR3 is TGTGCCAGCAGTTTAAGGACTAGCGGTATATACAATGAGCAGTTCTTC.

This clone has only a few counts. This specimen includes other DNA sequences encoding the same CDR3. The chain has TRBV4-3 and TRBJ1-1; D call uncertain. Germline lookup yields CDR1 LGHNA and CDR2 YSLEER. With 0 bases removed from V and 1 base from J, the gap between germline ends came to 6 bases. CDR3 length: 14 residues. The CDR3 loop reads CASSQDRGNTEAFF. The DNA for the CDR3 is TGCGCCAGCAGCCAAGATCGAGGGAACACTGAAGCTTTCTTT.

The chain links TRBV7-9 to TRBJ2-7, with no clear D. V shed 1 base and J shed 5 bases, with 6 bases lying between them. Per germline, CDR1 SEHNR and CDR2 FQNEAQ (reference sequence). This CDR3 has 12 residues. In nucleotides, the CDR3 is TGTGCCAGCAGCTTAGTCGGTAACGAGCAGTACTTC. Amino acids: CASSLVGNEQYF. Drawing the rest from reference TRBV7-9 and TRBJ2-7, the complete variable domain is DTGVSQNPRHKITKRGQNVTFRCDPISEHNRLYWYRQTLGQGPEFLTYFQNEAQLEKSRLLSDRFSAERPKGSFSTLEIQRTEQGDSAMYLCASSLVGNEQYFGPGTRLTVT.

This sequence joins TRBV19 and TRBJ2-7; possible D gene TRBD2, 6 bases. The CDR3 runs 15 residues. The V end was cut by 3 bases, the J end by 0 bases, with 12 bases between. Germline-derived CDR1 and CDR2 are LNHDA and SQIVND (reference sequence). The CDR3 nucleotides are TGTGCCAGTAGTATTTTTGCGGGGCCCTCCTACGAGCAGTACTTC. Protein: CASSIFAGPSYEQYF.

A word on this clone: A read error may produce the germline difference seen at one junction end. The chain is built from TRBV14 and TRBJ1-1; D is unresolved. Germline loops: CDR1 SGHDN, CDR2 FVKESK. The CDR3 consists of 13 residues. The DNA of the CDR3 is TGTGCCAGCAGCCCACGGGCAACCGAAAGCGGAAAGTTT. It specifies CASSPRATESGKF.

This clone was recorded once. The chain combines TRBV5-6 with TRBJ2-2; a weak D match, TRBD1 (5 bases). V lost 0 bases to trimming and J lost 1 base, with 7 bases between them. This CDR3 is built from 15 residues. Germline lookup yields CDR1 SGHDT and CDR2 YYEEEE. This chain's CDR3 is CASSLDRMNTGELFF. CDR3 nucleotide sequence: TGTGCCAGCAGCTTGGACAGGATGAACACCGGGGAGCTGTTTTTT.

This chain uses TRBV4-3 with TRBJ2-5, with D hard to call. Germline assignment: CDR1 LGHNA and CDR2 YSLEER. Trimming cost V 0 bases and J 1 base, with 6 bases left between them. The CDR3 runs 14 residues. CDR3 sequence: CASSQDYPQETQYF. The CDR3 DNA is TGCGCCAGCAGCCAAGATTACCCCCAAGAGACCCAGTACTTC.

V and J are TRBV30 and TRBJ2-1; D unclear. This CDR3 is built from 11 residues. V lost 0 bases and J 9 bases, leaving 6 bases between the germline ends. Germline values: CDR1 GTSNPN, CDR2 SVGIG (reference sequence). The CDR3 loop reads CAWSVTFEQFF. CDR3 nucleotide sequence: TGTGCCTGGAGTGTCACTTTTGAGCAGTTCTTC.

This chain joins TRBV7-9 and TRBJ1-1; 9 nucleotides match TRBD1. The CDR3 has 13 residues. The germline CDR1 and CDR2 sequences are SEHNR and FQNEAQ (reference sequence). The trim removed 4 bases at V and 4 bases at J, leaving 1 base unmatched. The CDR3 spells CASSWDRVTEAFF. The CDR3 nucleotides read TGTGCCAGCAGCTGGGACAGGGTCACTGAAGCTTTCTTT.

The CDR3 here is CASSIGTGGYEQYF. CDR3 bases: TGTGCCAGCAGTATAGGGACAGGGGGTTACGAGCAGTACTTC. The rearrangement links TRBV27 to TRBJ2-7; the match to TRBD1 covers 11 bases. Looked up from germline, CDR1 is MNHEY and CDR2 is SMNVEV (reference sequence). The CDR3 extends over 14 amino acids. Losses at the gene ends were 5 bases for V and 4 bases for J; bases not matched to a gene: 4.

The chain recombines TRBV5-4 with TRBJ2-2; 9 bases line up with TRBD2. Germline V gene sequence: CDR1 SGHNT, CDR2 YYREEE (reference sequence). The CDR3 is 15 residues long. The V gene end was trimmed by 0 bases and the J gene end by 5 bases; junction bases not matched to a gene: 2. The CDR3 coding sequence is TGTGCCAGCAGCTTGGGGGCGGGAGGGACCGGGGAGCTGTTTTTT. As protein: CASSLGAGGTGELFF.

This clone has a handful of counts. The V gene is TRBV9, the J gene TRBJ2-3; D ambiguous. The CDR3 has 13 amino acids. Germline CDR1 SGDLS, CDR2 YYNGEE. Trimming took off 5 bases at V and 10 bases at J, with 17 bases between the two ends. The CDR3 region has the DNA TGTGCCAGCAGTATGACTGACTCTGGGGCGCAGTATTTT. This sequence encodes CASSMTDSGAQYF.

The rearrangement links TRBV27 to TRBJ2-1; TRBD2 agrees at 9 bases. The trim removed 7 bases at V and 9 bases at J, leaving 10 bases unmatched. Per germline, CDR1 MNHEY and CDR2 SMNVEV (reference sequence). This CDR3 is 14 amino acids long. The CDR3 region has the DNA TGTGCCAGCACGTCCCTAGCGGGAAGTGGTGAGCAGTTCTTC. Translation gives CASTSLAGSGEQFF.

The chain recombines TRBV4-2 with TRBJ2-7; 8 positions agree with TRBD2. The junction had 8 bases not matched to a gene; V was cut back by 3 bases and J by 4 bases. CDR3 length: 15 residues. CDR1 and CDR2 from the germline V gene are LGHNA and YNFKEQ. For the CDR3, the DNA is TGTGCCAGCAGCCAGTCCGGGACTAGTTCGTACGAGCAGTACTTC. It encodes CASSQSGTSSYEQYF.

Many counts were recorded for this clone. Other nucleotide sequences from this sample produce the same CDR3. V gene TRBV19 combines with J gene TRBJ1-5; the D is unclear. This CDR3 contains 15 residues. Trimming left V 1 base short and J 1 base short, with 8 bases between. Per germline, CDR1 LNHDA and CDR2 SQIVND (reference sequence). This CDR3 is CASSIGSGSNQPQHF. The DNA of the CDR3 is TGTGCCAGTAGTATAGGATCGGGGAGCAATCAGCCCCAGCATTTT.

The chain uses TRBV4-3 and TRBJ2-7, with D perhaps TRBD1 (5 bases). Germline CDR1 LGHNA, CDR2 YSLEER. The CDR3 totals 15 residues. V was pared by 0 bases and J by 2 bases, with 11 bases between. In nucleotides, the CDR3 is TGCGCCAGCAGCCAAGACAGGACAACGACCTACGAGCAGTACTTC. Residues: CASSQDRTTTYEQYF.

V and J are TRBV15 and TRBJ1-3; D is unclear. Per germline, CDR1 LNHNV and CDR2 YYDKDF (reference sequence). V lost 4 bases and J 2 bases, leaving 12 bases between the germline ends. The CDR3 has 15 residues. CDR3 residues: CATSTSQHPGNTIYF. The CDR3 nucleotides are TGTGCCACCAGCACCTCACAGCATCCTGGAAACACCATATATTTT.

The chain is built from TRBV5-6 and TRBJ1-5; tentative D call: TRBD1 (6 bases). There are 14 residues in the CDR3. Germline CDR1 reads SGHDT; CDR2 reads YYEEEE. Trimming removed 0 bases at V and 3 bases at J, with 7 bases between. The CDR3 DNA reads TGTGCCAGCAGCTTGGGACAGGCCAATCAGCCCCAGCATTTT. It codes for CASSLGQANQPQHF.

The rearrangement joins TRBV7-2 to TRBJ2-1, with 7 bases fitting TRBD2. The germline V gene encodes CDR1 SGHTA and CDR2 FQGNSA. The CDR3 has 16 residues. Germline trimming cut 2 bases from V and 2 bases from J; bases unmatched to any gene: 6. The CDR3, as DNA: TGTGCCAGCAGCTTATATGGCGGGAGAACCTACAATGAGCAGTTCTTC. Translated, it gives CASSLYGGRTYNEQFF.

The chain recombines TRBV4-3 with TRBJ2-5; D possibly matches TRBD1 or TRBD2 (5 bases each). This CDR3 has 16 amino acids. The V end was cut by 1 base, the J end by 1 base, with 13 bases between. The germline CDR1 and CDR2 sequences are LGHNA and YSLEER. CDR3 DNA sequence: TGCGCCAGCAGCCAAGGGGACCAGGCAAGCCAAGAGACCCAGTACTTC. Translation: CASSQGDQASQETQYF.

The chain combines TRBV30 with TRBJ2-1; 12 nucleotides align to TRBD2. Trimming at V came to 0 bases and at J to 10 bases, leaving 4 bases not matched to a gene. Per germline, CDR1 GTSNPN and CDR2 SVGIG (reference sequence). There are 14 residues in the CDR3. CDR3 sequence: CAWSVGLAGGEQFF. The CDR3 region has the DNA TGTGCCTGGAGTGTAGGTCTAGCGGGAGGGGAGCAGTTCTTC.

The CDR3 DNA follows: TGTGCCAGCAGCCGTATCGGGTTGTCTGGAAACACCATATATTTT. This translates into CASSRIGLSGNTIYF. The rearrangement uses TRBV7-6 and TRBJ1-3; unclear D gene. The V end was cut by 5 bases, the J end by 1 base, with 12 bases between. The germline gives CDR1 SGHVS, CDR2 FNYEAQ. This CDR3 contains 15 residues. Using reference TRBV7-6 and TRBJ1-3 for the parts outside the CDR3, the full variable domain is GAGVSQSPRYKVTKRGQDVALRCDPISGHVSLYWYRQALGQGPEFLTYFNYEAQQDKSGLPNDRFSAERPEGSISTLTIQRTEQRDSAMYRCASSRIGLSGNTIYFGEGSWLTVV.